This T cell receptor (beta chain) was retrieved from a study of blood T cell repertoires in COVID-19. As for the study in general: PBMCs, B-cell-depleted T cells, or T cells provided the cDNA or gDNA that made up the material.

V gave up 5 bases and J gave up 0 bases, with 11 bases separating them. Germline assignment: CDR1 SEHNR and CDR2 FQNEAQ (reference sequence). The CDR3 is 15 residues long. Authors' processing steps: It was from reference gene primer amplification that nucleated cell counts were estimated. Some clones are missing from TCRdb's copy, which holds only in-frame ones; the method was immunoSEQ multiplex PCR. The V and J calls and clone size are taken from that table; D and trimming were inferred from the DNA. Counted here are approximately 210,000 clones, about 85% occurring once; the ten biggest clones make up roughly 1.7%.

This rearrangement joins TRBV7-9 to TRBJ2-1, with a tentative D call TRBD2 (5 bases). The sequence derives from a man aged 65 to 85 with acute or convalescent COVID-19. The sample consisted of peripheral blood. The CDR3 reads CASSHQRYSYNEQFF. Written as DNA, the CDR3 is TGTGCCAGCAGCCACCAGCGGTACTCCTACAATGAGCAGTTCTTC.